The 30 T cell receptor beta chains below were found in one sample sequenced in a study of blood T cells in healthy people across ages. A J-beta primer mix and a sample-barcoded 5' primer were used in a second PCR of roughly 6 to 11 cycles. TCRdb processed the 5' RACE reads anew with MiXCR; each CDR3 protein has one entry. The sample lists 1.5 million to 2 million distinct CDR3 sequences; roughly 32% were seen once. The sequenced sample consisted of blood. The source of these receptors is a woman in her 30s in good health.

This clonotype was detected a few times. V gene TRBV10-3 combines with J gene TRBJ2-1, with 7 bases identical to TRBD1. CDR3 length equals 15 residues. Germline V gene sequence: CDR1 ENHRY, CDR2 SYGVKD. Trimming took 0 bases from V and 6 from J; bases not matched to a gene: 5. DNA of the CDR3: TGTGCCATCAGTGAGTCGGTCGGACAGGCCAATGAGCAGTTCTTC. Amino acid sequence: CAISESVGQANEQFF.

The chain uses TRBV10-3 and TRBJ2-1, with TRBD2 as a possible D gene (6 bases). CDR3 length: 15 residues. V was pared by 3 bases and J by 4 bases, with 13 bases between. Germline V CDR1 and CDR2: ENHRY, SYGVKD. CDR3 sequence: CAISEFGAGYNEQFF. The CDR3 region has the DNA TGTGCCATCAGTGAATTTGGGGCGGGGTACAATGAGCAGTTCTTC.

J is TRBJ2-3 and V is TRBV6-1; D gene uncertain. The CDR3 extends over 15 amino acids. CDR1 MNHNS and CDR2 SASEGT come from the germline V gene. V shed 3 bases and J shed 0 bases, with 10 bases lying between them. In DNA, the CDR3 is TGTGCCAGCAGTGACGTGCTCCGCAGCACAGATACGCAGTATTTT. Amino acids: CASSDVLRSTDTQYF.

This clonotype was recorded many times. The chain couples TRBV12-3 or TRBV12-4 to TRBJ1-2; weak D call: TRBD1 (6 bases). This CDR3 has 13 amino acids. V lost 6 bases and J lost 2, with 10 bases in between. The CDR3 DNA reads as TGTGCCAGCAGCCCCACAGGGAACTATGGCTACACCTTC. It is translated as CASSPTGNYGYTF.

The gene calls are TRBV30 and TRBJ2-7; D is undetermined. CDR1 and CDR2 from the germline V gene are GTSNPN and SVGIG (reference sequence). V lost 2 bases, J lost 5 bases, and 10 bases lay in between. This CDR3 is 12 amino acids long. Here the CDR3 DNA reads TGTGCCTGGAGTTATAGGGTCGACGAGCAGTACTTC. This gives the protein CAWSYRVDEQYF.

As regards this clonotype: Being one base from a much bigger clone, this may be a read error. This chain uses TRBV10-1 with TRBJ2-7, with D maybe TRBD1 (5 bases). V was cut by 3 bases and J by 6 bases, with 12 bases left in between. This CDR3 contains 13 residues. Germline V gene sequence: CDR1 WNHNN, CDR2 SYGVQD (reference sequence). DNA of the CDR3: TGCGCCAGCAGTGAAGGGGCTAGAGGCGAGCAGTACTTC. Residues: CASSEGARGEQYF.

Concerning this clonotype itself: A clone one base away is much larger, so this may be a read error. The genes are TRBV29-1 and TRBJ2-1; TRBD2 aligns across 7 bases. The CDR3 length is 16 residues. CDR1 SQVTM and CDR2 ANQGSEA come from the germline V gene. With V trimmed by 0 bases and J by 0 bases, 5 bases remained unmatched. The CDR3 DNA reads TGCAGCGTTGAAGAGCTAGCGGCAAGCTCCTACAATGAGCAGTTCTTC. The encoded protein is CSVEELAASSYNEQFF.

In its sample, this clonotype was seen once. The V and J genes are TRBV20-1 and TRBJ1-4; a possible D gene is TRBD1 (6 bases). Trimming stripped 1 base from V and 11 bases from J, with 14 bases between. The CDR3 runs 13 residues. Germline lookup yields CDR1 DFQATT and CDR2 SNEGSKA (reference sequence). CDR3 DNA: TGCAGTGCTAGAGTAGGGGGGATCGAGAAACTGTTTTTT. It translates to CSARVGGIEKLFF.

The chain links TRBV20-1 to TRBJ1-2, with 7 bases fitting TRBD1. Trimming cost V 6 bases and J 6 bases; bases outside gene matches: 13. Germline V gene sequence: CDR1 DFQATT, CDR2 SNEGSKA (reference sequence). This CDR3 is 14 amino acids long. CDR3 in DNA: TGCAGTGCCAGCGGACAGGCCGTAAAACATGGCTACACCTTC. Its protein product is CSASGQAVKHGYTF.

This clonotype has just a few counts. This chain connects TRBV11-2 to TRBJ1-1, with unresolved D. The CDR3 covers 14 residues. The ends were cut back, 2 bases at V and 2 bases at J, with 9 bases in the middle. Per the germline V gene, CDR1 is SGHAT and CDR2 is FQNNGV. The CDR3 DNA follows: TGTGCCAGCAGCTTATACGCCTCTAACACTGAAGCTTTCTTT. Amino acids: CASSLYASNTEAFF.

This clonotype was observed a few times. The chain combines TRBV30 with TRBJ2-7; 7 nucleotides agree with TRBD2. The CDR3 is 13 residues long. Germline values: CDR1 GTSNPN, CDR2 SVGIG (reference sequence). Trimming removed 4 bases from V and 4 bases from J; junction bases left unmatched: 7. The CDR3: CAWNSERGYEQYF. CDR3 DNA: TGTGCCTGGAACAGCGAGCGGGGTTACGAGCAGTACTTC.

The table lists this clonotype with a few counts. The V and J genes are TRBV2 and TRBJ2-3; 15 nucleotides agree with TRBD2. Per germline, CDR1 SNHLY and CDR2 FYNNEI. The CDR3 runs to 16 residues. The junction had 8 bases not matched to a gene; V was cut back by 7 bases and J by 6 bases. This chain's CDR3 is CASTRTSGGDWDTQYF. CDR3 nucleotides: TGTGCCAGCACCCGGACTAGCGGGGGGGATTGGGATACGCAGTATTTT.

The V and J genes are TRBV27 and TRBJ2-1; tentatively, D is TRBD1 (6 bases). CDR1 is MNHEY, CDR2 SMNVEV, per germline (reference sequence). Trimming removed 8 bases from V and 1 base from J, with 15 bases in between. There are 15 residues in the CDR3. The CDR3 here is CASCLTGTSYNEQFF. In DNA form, the CDR3 reads TGTGCCAGCTGTCTGACCGGGACATCCTACAATGAGCAGTTCTTC.

The chain couples TRBV30 to TRBJ2-1; 7 bases map to TRBD2. CDR3 size: 20 residues. V shed 6 bases and J 0 bases; nucleotides not matched to a gene: 23. Germline V gives CDR1 GTSNPN, CDR2 SVGIG (reference sequence). CDR3 coding DNA: TGTGCCTGCAGCTCCTCTTATCCCGGGGGGAGGCGAAGCTCCTACAATGAGCAGTTCTTC. Amino acids: CACSSSYPGGRRSSYNEQFF.

This clonotype was seen ten or more times. V usage is TRBV4-2 and J usage is TRBJ1-2, with D maybe TRBD1 (5 bases). Germline CDR1 is LGHNA and CDR2 is YNFKEQ. The CDR3 loop spans 14 amino acids. V was cut by 0 bases and J by 4 bases, with 9 bases left in between. CDR3 amino acids: CASSQDGGSYGYTF. In DNA, the CDR3 is TGTGCCAGCAGCCAAGATGGGGGGAGCTATGGCTACACCTTC.

The CDR3 region has the DNA TGCGCCAGCAGCTCCTCGGGACAGGGCACTGAAGCTTTCTTT. This codes for CASSSSGQGTEAFF. The chain joins TRBV5-1 to TRBJ1-1; 9 bases map to TRBD1. The CDR3 loop spans 14 amino acids. Germline lookup yields CDR1 SGHRS and CDR2 YFSETQ. With V trimmed by 3 bases and J by 4 bases, 4 bases remained unmatched. Based on the CDR3 plus reference TRBV5-1 and TRBJ1-1, the full variable domain is KAGVTQTPRYLIKTRGQQVTLSCSPISGHRSVSWYQQTPGQGLQFLFEYFSETQRNKGNFPGRFSGRQFSNSRSEMNVSTLELGDSALYLCASSSSGQGTEAFFGQGTRLTVV.

This clonotype has only one observation. A clone one base away is much larger, so this may be a read error. V gene TRBV11-3 combines with J gene TRBJ2-3; tentative D call: TRBD2 (6 bases). Germline assignment: CDR1 SGHNT and CDR2 YENEEA. This CDR3 comprises 13 residues. The CDR3 DNA follows: TGTGCCTGCAGCTCGGGGGACACAGATACGCAGTATTTT. The encoded protein is CACSSGDTDTQYF.

This clonotype occurred a few times. V and J are TRBV30 and TRBJ2-1; 13 positions match TRBD2. V trimming: 3 bases; J trimming: 3 bases; junction bases outside the gene matches: 5. This CDR3 spans 16 amino acids. Germline V gives CDR1 GTSNPN, CDR2 SVGIG (reference sequence). The chain's CDR3 is CAWSRTSGGLYNEQFF. The CDR3 DNA reads as TGTGCCTGGAGCAGGACTAGCGGGGGCCTCTACAATGAGCAGTTCTTC. The full variable domain, completed using reference TRBV30 and TRBJ2-1, is SQTIHQWPATLVQPVGSPLSLECTVEGTSNPNLYWYRQAAGRGLQLLFYSVGIGQISSEVPQNLSASRPQDRQFILSSKKLLLSDSGFYLCAWSRTSGGLYNEQFFGPGTRLTVL.

The chain uses TRBV9 and TRBJ2-5; TRBD1 or TRBD2 may be the D gene (5 bases each). CDR3 length: 16 amino acids. V lost 3 bases and J 5 bases, leaving 20 bases between the germline ends. Germline CDR1 is SGDLS and CDR2 is YYNGEE. Here the CDR3 reads CASSAGGAGFGETQYF. For the CDR3, the DNA is TGTGCCAGCAGCGCCGGAGGCGCAGGGTTCGGGGAGACCCAGTACTTC.

In its sample, this clonotype was seen a few times. The chain couples TRBV10-3 to TRBJ1-6; TRBD1 matches 7 bases. Germline loops: CDR1 ENHRY, CDR2 SYGVKD. This CDR3 has 14 amino acids. V lost 0 bases, J lost 10 bases, and 3 bases stayed unmatched. The chain's CDR3 is CAISESLQGSPLHF. As DNA, the CDR3 is TGTGCCATCAGTGAGTCCCTACAGGGGTCACCCCTCCACTTT.

This clonotype was detected a few times. V and J are TRBV18 and TRBJ2-3; D is undetermined. The germline CDR1 and CDR2 sequences are KGHSH and LQKENI. This CDR3 is built from 15 residues. The ends were cut back, 1 base at V and 4 bases at J, with 12 bases in the middle. The CDR3: CASSPRANLADTQYF. DNA for the CDR3: TGTGCCAGCTCACCACGGGCGAATTTGGCAGATACGCAGTATTTT.

The rearrangement joins TRBV5-1 to TRBJ2-4; 13 bases are a match to TRBD2. The closer fit of TRBJ2-7 to the DNA end suggests the J call may be wrong. Germline V CDR1 and CDR2: SGHRS, YFSETQ. This CDR3 contains 15 residues. CDR3: CASSGGLAGIYEQYF. For the CDR3, the DNA is TGCGCCAGCAGCGGGGGACTAGCGGGGATCTACGAGCAGTACTTC.

The chain has TRBV3-1 and TRBJ2-5; 11 bases line up with TRBD2. The V segment lost 4 bases and the J segment 5 bases; nucleotides outside the gene matches: 15. CDR3 length: 18 amino acids. Germline V gene data show CDR1 as LGHDT and CDR2 as YNNKEL (reference sequence). The CDR3 is CASSPGLAGGGVTETQYF. CDR3 nucleotides: TGTGCCAGCAGCCCAGGTCTAGCGGGAGGAGGGGTCACGGAGACCCAGTACTTC.

The table lists this clonotype with a count of one. The chain links TRBV5-1 to TRBJ2-3, with a tentative D call TRBD2 (5 bases). The germline V gene encodes CDR1 SGHRS and CDR2 YFSETQ. The CDR3 is 13 amino acids. V shed 7 bases and J shed 7 bases, with 16 bases lying between them. In nucleotides, the CDR3 is TGCGCCAGCTCAGCCTTTATCGGGAATACGCAGTATTTT. This gives the protein CASSAFIGNTQYF.

This clonotype has only a few counts. V and J are TRBV28 and TRBJ2-3, with D possibly matching TRBD2 (6 bases). CDR1 and CDR2 from the germline V gene are MDHEN and SYDVKM. The CDR3 runs to 18 residues. Trimming took 5 bases from V and 0 from J, leaving 21 bases between them. The CDR3 reads CASSTRDFTPTSTDTQYF. As DNA, the CDR3 is TGTGCCAGCAGTACGCGGGACTTTACACCTACAAGCACAGATACGCAGTATTTT.

V gene TRBV6-6 combines with J gene TRBJ2-7, with TRBD2 identical over 7 bases. This CDR3 is built from 16 residues. Per the germline V gene, CDR1 is MNHNY and CDR2 is SVGAGI (reference sequence). With V trimmed by 0 bases and J by 2 bases, 7 bases remained unmatched. This CDR3 reads CASSYSYGGITYEQYF. The CDR3 DNA reads as TGTGCCAGCAGTTACTCGTACGGGGGGATTACCTACGAGCAGTACTTC.

This clonotype was counted ten times or more. This chain joins TRBV12-3 or TRBV12-4 and TRBJ2-7, with TRBD1 identical over 8 bases. V lost 6 bases and J lost 4; bases outside the gene matches: 11. This CDR3 spans 15 amino acids. CDR3 DNA: TGTGCCAGCAGCTTCCACACAGGGGGAAAATACGAGCAGTACTTC. This codes for CASSFHTGGKYEQYF.

V usage is TRBV20-1 and J usage is TRBJ2-4, with 9 positions matching TRBD1. The DNA end lines up better with TRBJ2-7; the J call may be wrong. Germline CDR1 reads DFQATT; CDR2 reads SNEGSKA (reference sequence). This CDR3 has 16 amino acids. The CDR3 reads CSVSNGQGSTPLEQYF. CDR3 coding DNA: TGCAGTGTATCGAACGGACAGGGGTCTACCCCTCTCGAGCAGTACTTC.

The chain combines TRBV6-2 or TRBV6-3 with TRBJ2-5, with 11 bases fitting TRBD2. Per the germline V gene, CDR1 is MNHEY and CDR2 is SVGEGT. With V trimmed by 7 bases and J by 4 bases, 5 bases remained unmatched. The CDR3 is 14 amino acids. In DNA, the CDR3 is TGTGCCAGCAACTTAGCGGGGGGGCGAGAGACCCAGTACTTC. Its translation is CASNLAGGRETQYF.

This clonotype showed up just a few times. The J gene is TRBJ1-2, the V gene TRBV4-1; possible D gene TRBD1, 5 bases. There are 15 residues in the CDR3. The V gene lost 4 bases and the J gene lost 4 bases, with 16 bases spanning the gap. Looked up from germline, CDR1 is MGHRA and CDR2 is YSYEKL. The CDR3 region is CASSLRAGISYGYTF. DNA for the CDR3: TGCGCCAGCAGCCTCAGGGCCGGGATTTCCTATGGCTACACCTTC.